Shown below are 4 T cell receptor beta chains from a single sample sequenced in a study of control samples from healthy donors and cancer patients. Profiling relied on immunoSEQ multiplex PCR, and the TCRdb table lists in-frame clones only, not all of them. Found here are 65,000 to 95,000 clones, about 90% of them singletons; the top ten hold 20%. The sequenced sample was blood. All receptors come from a man aged 50 or older in good health.

This clone was observed a few times. V and J are TRBV4-2 and TRBJ2-7; 9 bases line up with TRBD2. The CDR3 sequence is 16 residues long. Per germline, CDR1 LGHNA and CDR2 YNFKEQ. V lost 0 bases, J lost 3 bases, and 6 bases stayed unmatched. In DNA, the CDR3 is TGTGCCAGCAGCCAAGATTATGGTAGCGGGAGCTACGAGCAGTACTTC. Its protein product is CASSQDYGSGSYEQYF.

The chain uses TRBV27 and TRBJ1-1, with 12 bases fitting TRBD1. CDR1 is MNHEY and CDR2 is SMNVEV in the germline V gene (reference sequence). J lost 11 bases, V lost 6 bases, and 16 bases had no gene match. CDR3 length equals 16 residues. In DNA form, the CDR3 reads TGTGCCAGCAGCCACCAACTCCCCGGGACAGGGGGCGAGGCTTTCTTT. This encodes CASSHQLPGTGGEAFF.

This chain connects TRBV7-8 to TRBJ1-2; perhaps TRBD1 as D (6 bases). Germline CDR1 SGHVS, CDR2 FQNEAQ. The length of the CDR3 is 16 residues. The germline V and J ends were trimmed by 5 bases and 4 bases, with 20 bases remaining between them. The CDR3 loop reads CASSPRLQGRGYGYTF. The CDR3 nucleotides are TGTGCCAGCAGCCCTCGTTTACAGGGCCGGGGCTATGGCTACACCTTC.

This chain links TRBV7-2 with TRBJ1-1; D remains unclear. This CDR3 contains 13 residues. Germline CDR1 SGHTA, CDR2 FQGNSA. V lost 3 bases to trimming and J lost 7 bases, with 12 bases between them. CDR3 loop: CASSFPGPLEAFF. CDR3 in DNA: TGTGCCAGCAGCTTCCCTGGGCCTCTTGAAGCTTTCTTT.